This entry describes one TCR beta chain. The antigen is undetermined. The junction and the germline gene differ at one end; a read error may be behind it. This sample is drawn from a study of blood T cells in healthy people across ages. Study in general: T cells yielded about one barcoded beta molecule per two cells through template switching. Broader study findings: Underestimates were what the diversity estimates from one million T cells were considered to be.

Germline CDR1 is SGHTA and CDR2 is FQGNSA. The CDR3 is 15 amino acids. Together with a sample-barcoded 5' primer, a J-beta primer mix was included in a second PCR lasting about 7 to 11 cycles. Each cDNA molecule was tagged by a template-switch adaptor with 12 random nucleotides. Each CDR3 protein gets one entry after TCRdb re-called the 5' RACE reads with MiXCR. The data contain 1.5 million to 2 million distinct CDR3 sequences, approximately 50% of them singletons. Researchers collected about 9.1 milliliters of peripheral blood from every single donor. Sample: blood. V usage is TRBV7-2 and J usage is TRBJ2-3, with D hard to call. The source of this sequence is a woman between 40 and 50 years old in good health. The CDR3 sequence: CASSLEERVPYTRYF. CDR3 sequence (DNA): TGTGCCAGCAGCTTAGAAGAAAGGGTCCCGTATACGCGGTATTTT. Drawing the rest from reference TRBV7-2 and TRBJ2-3, the complete variable domain is GAGVSQSPSNKVTEKGKDVELRCDPISGHTALYWYRQSLGQGLEFLIYFQGNSAPDKSGLPSDRFSAERTGGSVSTLTIQRTQQEDSAVYLCASSLEERVPYTRYFGPGTRLTVL.